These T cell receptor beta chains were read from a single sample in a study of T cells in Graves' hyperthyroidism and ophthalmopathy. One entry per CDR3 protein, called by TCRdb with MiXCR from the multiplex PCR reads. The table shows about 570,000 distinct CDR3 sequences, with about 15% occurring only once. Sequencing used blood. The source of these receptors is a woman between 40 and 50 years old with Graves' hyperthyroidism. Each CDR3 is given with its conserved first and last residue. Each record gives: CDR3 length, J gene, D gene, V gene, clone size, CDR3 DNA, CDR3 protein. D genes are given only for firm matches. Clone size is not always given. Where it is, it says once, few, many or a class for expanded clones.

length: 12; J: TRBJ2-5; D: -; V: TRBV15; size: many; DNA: TGTGCCACCAGCAGCCATCGAGAGACCCAGTACTTC; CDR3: CATSSHRETQYF
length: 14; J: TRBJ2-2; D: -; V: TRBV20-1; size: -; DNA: TGCAGTGCCTTGGACACGGGGGTTATCGGGGAGCTGTTTTTT; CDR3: CSALDTGVIGELFF
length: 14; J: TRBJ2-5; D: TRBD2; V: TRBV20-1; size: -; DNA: TGCAGTGCTAAGACTGGGAGGGACCAAGAGACCCAGTACTTC; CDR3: CSAKTGRDQETQYF
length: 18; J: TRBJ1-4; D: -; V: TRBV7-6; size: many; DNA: TGTGCCAGCAGCTTACGGGGTTCTGGGGGGAGACCTAATGAAAAACTGTTTTTT; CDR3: CASSLRGSGGRPNEKLFF
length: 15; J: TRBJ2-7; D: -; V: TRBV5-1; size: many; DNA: TGCGCCAGCAGCTTGGAACAGGGTGGACCCTACGAGCAGTACTTC; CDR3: CASSLEQGGPYEQYF
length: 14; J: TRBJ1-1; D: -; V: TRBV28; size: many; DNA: TGTGCCAGCAGATTGGGGGGGGGTCGCACTGAAGCTTTCTTT; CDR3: CASRLGGGRTEAFF
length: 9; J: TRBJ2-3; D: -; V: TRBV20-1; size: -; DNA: TGCAGTCGACTAGGGAAGCAGTATTTT; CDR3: CSRLGKQYF
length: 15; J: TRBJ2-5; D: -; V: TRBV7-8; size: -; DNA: TGTGCCAGCAGCCTAGGGGGGGGGCCTTATGAAGCCCAGTACTTC; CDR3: CASSLGGGPYEAQYF
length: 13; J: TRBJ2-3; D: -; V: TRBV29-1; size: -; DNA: TGCAGCGCCACCGGGGGTGCCACAGATACGCAGTATTTT; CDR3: CSATGGATDTQYF
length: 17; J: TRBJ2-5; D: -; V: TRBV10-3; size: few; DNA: TGTGCCATCAGTGAAAAGTTTGTCGGACGGTGGGGAGAGACCCAGTACTTC; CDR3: CAISEKFVGRWGETQYF
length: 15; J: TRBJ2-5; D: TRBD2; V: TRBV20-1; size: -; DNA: TGCAGTGCTAGCCAACTCGGGACTATCCAAGAGACCCAGTACTTC; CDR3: CSASQLGTIQETQYF
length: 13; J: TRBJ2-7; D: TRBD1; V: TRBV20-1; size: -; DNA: TGCAGTGCTAGGGACAGGGAATCGTACGAGCAGTACTTC; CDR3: CSARDRESYEQYF
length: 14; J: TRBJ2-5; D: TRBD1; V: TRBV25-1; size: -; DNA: TGTGCCAGCAGGTGGGGGACAGTCCAAGAGACCCAGTACTTC; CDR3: CASRWGTVQETQYF
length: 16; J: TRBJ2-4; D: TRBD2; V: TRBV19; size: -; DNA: TGTGCCACACAAAATTCGTTAGCGGGAAGTTCAAACATTCAGTACTTC; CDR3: CATQNSLAGSSNIQYF
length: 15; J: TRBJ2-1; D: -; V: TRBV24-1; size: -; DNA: TGTGCCACCAGCCAAAAAAGGGGGACGGGGAATGAGCAGTTCTTC; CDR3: CATSQKRGTGNEQFF
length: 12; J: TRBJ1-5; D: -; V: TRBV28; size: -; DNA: TGTGCCAGCAGTTTACTCCATACTGGGCCGCATTTT; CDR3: CASSLLHTGPHF
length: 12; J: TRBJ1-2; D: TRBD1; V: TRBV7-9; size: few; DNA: TGTGCCAGCAGCTCAGGGGGCGATGGCTACACCTTC; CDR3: CASSSGGDGYTF
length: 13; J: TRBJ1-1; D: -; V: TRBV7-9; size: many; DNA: TGTGCCAGCAGCCAGGGGAGGGACACTGAAGCTTTCTTT; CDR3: CASSQGRDTEAFF
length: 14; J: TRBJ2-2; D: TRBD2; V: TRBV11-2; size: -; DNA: TGTGCCAGCAGCTTAGAGGGACTAGCCGGGGAGCTGTTTTTT; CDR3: CASSLEGLAGELFF
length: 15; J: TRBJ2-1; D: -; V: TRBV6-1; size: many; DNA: TGTGCCAGCAGTCGAACCCCTGCGACCTACAATGAGCAGTTCTTC; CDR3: CASSRTPATYNEQFF
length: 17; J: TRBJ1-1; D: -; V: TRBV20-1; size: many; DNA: TGCAGTGCTAGAGTTACGGGGCATGCGGTTGGTGACACTGAAGCTTTCTTT; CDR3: CSARVTGHAVGDTEAFF
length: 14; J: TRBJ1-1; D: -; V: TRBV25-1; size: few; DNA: TGTGCCAGCAGTGACTGGGGCCGCAACACTGAAGCTTTCTTT; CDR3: CASSDWGRNTEAFF
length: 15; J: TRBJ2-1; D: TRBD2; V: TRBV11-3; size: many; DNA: TGTGCCAGCAGTCGACTAGCGGGAGATATGAATGAGCAGTTCTTC; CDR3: CASSRLAGDMNEQFF
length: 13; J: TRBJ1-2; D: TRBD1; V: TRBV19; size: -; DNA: TGTGCCAGTAGTACGACAGGGGGCGATGGCTACACCTTC; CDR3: CASSTTGGDGYTF
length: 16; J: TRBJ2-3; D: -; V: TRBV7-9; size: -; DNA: TGTGCCAGCAGCCAACGTAGGGACTGGGGCACAGATACGCAGTATTTT; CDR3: CASSQRRDWGTDTQYF
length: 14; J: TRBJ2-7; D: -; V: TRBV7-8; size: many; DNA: TGTGCCAGCAGCTCCACTGGGCACGAATACGAGCAGTACTTC; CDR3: CASSSTGHEYEQYF
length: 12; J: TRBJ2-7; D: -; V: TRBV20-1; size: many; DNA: TGCAGTGCTAGAGATCGGGGCGACGAGCAGTACTTC; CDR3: CSARDRGDEQYF
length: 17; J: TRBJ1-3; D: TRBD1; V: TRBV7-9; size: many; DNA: TGTGCCAGCAGCTCCCCAGGGACAGGGATCTCTGGAAACACCATATATTTT; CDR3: CASSSPGTGISGNTIYF
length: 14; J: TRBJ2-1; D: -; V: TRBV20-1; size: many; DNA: TGCAGTGCTCAAGGACGGACTACCTACAATGAGCAGTTCTTC; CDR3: CSAQGRTTYNEQFF
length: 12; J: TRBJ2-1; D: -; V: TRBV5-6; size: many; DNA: TGTGCCAGCAGCGCTCCCTACAATGAGCAGTTCTTC; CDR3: CASSAPYNEQFF
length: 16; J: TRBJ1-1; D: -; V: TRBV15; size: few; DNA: TGTGCCACCAGCAGACAATCCGGGGGGGGGTACACTGAAGCTTTCTTT; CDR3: CATSRQSGGGYTEAFF
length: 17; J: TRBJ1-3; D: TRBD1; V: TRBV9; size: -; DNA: TGTGCCAGCAGCCTCTATTCCAGACAGGGCTCAGGAAACACCATATATTTT; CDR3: CASSLYSRQGSGNTIYF
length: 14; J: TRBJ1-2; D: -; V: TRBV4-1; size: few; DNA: TGCGCCAGCAGCGACCGGGACAAATACTATGGCTACACCTTC; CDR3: CASSDRDKYYGYTF
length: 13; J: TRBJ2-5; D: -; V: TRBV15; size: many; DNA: TGTGCCACCAGTGGGGTCTTGCAAGAGACCCAGTACTTC; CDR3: CATSGVLQETQYF
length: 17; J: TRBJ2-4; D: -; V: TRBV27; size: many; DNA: TGTGCCAGCAGTTGGGGAATTAGTGGTATAGCCAAAAACATTCAGTACTTC; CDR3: CASSWGISGIAKNIQYF
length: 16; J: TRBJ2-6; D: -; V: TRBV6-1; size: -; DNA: TGTGCCAGCACCGGGACTCCCTCCTCTGGGGCCAACGTCCTGACTTTC; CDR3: CASTGTPSSGANVLTF
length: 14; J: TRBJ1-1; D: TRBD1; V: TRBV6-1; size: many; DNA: TGTGCCAGCGGTTTCAGGGGGCAGAACACTGAAGCTTTCTTT; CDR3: CASGFRGQNTEAFF
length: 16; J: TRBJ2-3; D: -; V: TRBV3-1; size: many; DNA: TGTGCCAGCAGCCAAGCAACGGGAGTGAGCACAGATACGCAGTATTTT; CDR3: CASSQATGVSTDTQYF
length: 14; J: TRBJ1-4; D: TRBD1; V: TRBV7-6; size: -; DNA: TGTGCCAGCAGCACCAACAGGGGGGATGAAAAACTGTTTTTT; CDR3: CASSTNRGDEKLFF
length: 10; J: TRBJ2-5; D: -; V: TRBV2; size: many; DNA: TGTGCCAGCTCTGAAGAGACCCAGTACTTC; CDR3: CASSEETQYF
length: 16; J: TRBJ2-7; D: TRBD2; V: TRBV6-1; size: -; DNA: TGTGCCAGCAGTAGTTCGAGCGGGAGTTCCCCCTACGAGCAGTACTTC; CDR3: CASSSSSGSSPYEQYF
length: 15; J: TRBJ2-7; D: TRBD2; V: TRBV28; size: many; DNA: TGTGCCAGCAGTAGGCCGGGACTAGGAACCTACGAGCAGTACTTC; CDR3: CASSRPGLGTYEQYF
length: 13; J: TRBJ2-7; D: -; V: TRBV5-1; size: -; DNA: TGCGACAGCAGCCCGGGGACCAGCTACGAGCAGTACTTC; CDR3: CDSSPGTSYEQYF
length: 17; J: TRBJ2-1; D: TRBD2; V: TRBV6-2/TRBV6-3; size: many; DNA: TGTGCCAGCAGTGGAAACCGGGAGGGCTCATCCTACAATGAGCAGTTCTTC; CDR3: CASSGNREGSSYNEQFF
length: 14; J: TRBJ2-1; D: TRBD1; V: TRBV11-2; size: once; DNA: TGTGCCAGCAGGACAGGGGGCGCCTACAATGAGCAGTTCTTC; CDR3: CASRTGGAYNEQFF
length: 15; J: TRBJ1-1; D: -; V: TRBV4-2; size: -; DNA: TGTGCCAGCAGCCAACCCGACGGAATGAACACTGAAGCTTTCTTT; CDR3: CASSQPDGMNTEAFF